A single sample is the source of the 7 T cell receptor beta chains below, sequenced in a study of blood T cell repertoires in COVID-19. TCRdb's copy holds only in-frame clones and misses some; the assay was immunoSEQ multiplex PCR. The data contain around 250,000 clones, roughly four fifths of them seen just once; the ten biggest clones take up about 5%. Sequencing was performed on PBMCs or T cells enriched from blood (not recorded which). These receptors came from a man between 35 and 55 years old who had been exposed to COVID-19.

The chain uses TRBV3-1 (or the pseudogene TRBV3-2) and TRBJ1-2; 10 bases are shared with TRBD1. Trimming at V came to 0 bases and at J to 5 bases, leaving 6 bases not matched to a gene. CDR1 is LGHDT, CDR2 YNNKEL, per germline (reference sequence). This CDR3 has 16 residues. Here the CDR3 reads CASSQEGGQGLYGYTF. The DNA for the CDR3 is TGTGCCAGCAGCCAAGAAGGGGGACAGGGGTTATATGGCTACACCTTC.

This clone was seen a single time. V usage is TRBV7-9 and J usage is TRBJ2-5, with D tentatively TRBD2 (5 bases). Deletions cut 5 bases from V and 5 bases from J, with 12 bases between. Germline CDR1 and CDR2: SEHNR and FQNEAQ (reference sequence). This CDR3 spans 13 amino acids. As DNA, the CDR3 is TGTGCCAGCAGCCCACCGGGCGGGGAGACCCAGTACTTC. This sequence encodes CASSPPGGETQYF.

This chain joins TRBV9 and TRBJ2-1; 8 bases line up with TRBD2. J gave up 0 bases and V 4 bases, and 6 bases lay outside the gene matches. Germline V CDR1 and CDR2: SGDLS, YYNGEE. The CDR3 is 16 residues long. In DNA, the CDR3 is TGTGCCAGCAGCAGACGGCTAGCGGGCTCCTACAATGAGCAGTTCTTC. Encoded protein: CASSRRLAGSYNEQFF.

The V call is TRBV7-3, the J call TRBJ2-1; TRBD2 agrees at 14 bases. The trim removed 5 bases at V and 8 bases at J, leaving 2 bases unmatched. The germline CDR1 and CDR2 sequences are SGHTA and FQGTGA. This CDR3 is built from 14 residues. CDR3 in DNA: TGTGCCAGCAGCCCGGGACTAGCGGGAGATGAGCAGTTCTTC. The encoded protein is CASSPGLAGDEQFF.

This sequence joins TRBV30 and TRBJ1-2; 7 bases align to TRBD1. V was clipped by 5 bases and J by 6 bases; unmatched bases: 6. This CDR3 is 12 amino acids long. Germline CDR1 and CDR2: GTSNPN and SVGIG (reference sequence). The CDR3 loop is CAWARQGHGYTF. The CDR3 region has the DNA TGTGCCTGGGCCCGACAGGGCCATGGCTACACCTTC. Variable domain in full (rest from reference TRBV30 and TRBJ1-2): SQTIHQWPATLVQPVGSPLSLECTVEGTSNPNLYWYRQAAGRGLQLLFYSVGIGQISSEVPQNLSASRPQDRQFILSSKKLLLSDSGFYLCAWARQGHGYTFGSGTRLTVV.

The gene calls are TRBV11-2 and TRBJ1-2; 7 bases map to TRBD1. Germline-derived CDR1 and CDR2 are SGHAT and FQNNGV. Trimming took 1 base from V and 5 from J; bases not matched to a gene: 7. This CDR3 spans 15 amino acids. CDR3 protein: CASSLAYRGDYGYTF. CDR3 nucleotide sequence: TGTGCCAGCAGCTTAGCCTACAGGGGAGATTATGGCTACACCTTC.

The chain uses TRBV10-3 and TRBJ2-1, with 8 bases identical to TRBD2. CDR1 ENHRY and CDR2 SYGVKD come from the germline V gene. Trimming took 6 bases from V and 6 from J; bases not matched to a gene: 10. The CDR3 is 15 residues long. The CDR3: CAIRSSGTRGNEQFF. The CDR3 DNA sequence: TGTGCCATCAGATCCTCCGGGACTAGGGGCAATGAGCAGTTCTTC.